One sample yielded the 6 T cell receptor beta chains listed below, sequenced in a study of cytomegalovirus exposure and HLA in healthy donors. The PCR made use of 60 Vbeta and 13 Jbeta primers. Using immunoSEQ multiplex PCR, the repertoire was profiled, and TCRdb retains in-frame clones only, with some absent. The table includes 100,000 to 150,000 clones, roughly 80% detected once. The sequenced sample consisted of PBMCs. These receptors were obtained from a middle-aged woman in good health and CMV-seropositive.

This clone was seen only a few times. V usage is TRBV19 and J usage is TRBJ1-1; D might be TRBD1 (6 bases). V gave up 2 bases and J gave up 10 bases, with 11 bases separating them. The CDR3 spans 12 residues. Germline CDR1 LNHDA, CDR2 SQIVND (reference sequence). The CDR3 DNA is TGTGCCAGTAGTATACAGGGGCAAGGAGCTTTCTTT. Translating it yields CASSIQGQGAFF.

The chain joins TRBV4-1 to TRBJ1-1; D might be TRBD1 (6 bases). CDR3 length: 16 amino acids. Trimming pared 4 bases from V and 6 bases from J, leaving 21 bases between. Germline V lookup: CDR1 MGHRA, CDR2 YSYEKL. CDR3 sequence: CASSPGGRGALSEAFF. The CDR3 nucleotides read TGCGCCAGCAGCCCGGGAGGTCGGGGGGCCTTATCTGAAGCTTTCTTT.

The chain couples TRBV6-5 to TRBJ1-6; the match to TRBD1 covers 7 bases. V trimming: 2 bases; J trimming: 7 bases; junction bases outside the gene matches: 8. There are 16 residues in the CDR3. Looked up from germline, CDR1 is MNHEY and CDR2 is SVGAGI. The CDR3 sequence is CASSYIPQGGNSPLHF. Here the CDR3 DNA reads TGTGCCAGCAGTTACATCCCGCAGGGGGGAAATTCACCCCTCCACTTT.

The CDR3 spells CASRLQGADTQYF. The CDR3 region has the DNA TGTGCCAGTAGGCTACAGGGGGCAGATACGCAGTATTTT. The rearrangement uses TRBV19 and TRBJ2-3; 8 nucleotides agree with TRBD1. V dropped 6 bases and J dropped 4; count of bases not matched to a gene: 3. Per the germline V gene, CDR1 is LNHDA and CDR2 is SQIVND (reference sequence). The CDR3 length is 13 residues.

In its sample, this clone was seen once. The chain employs TRBV11-2 and TRBJ2-3; 8 positions agree with TRBD2. The length of the CDR3 is 15 residues. CDR1 is SGHAT, CDR2 FQNNGV, per germline. The V segment lost 0 bases and the J segment 3 bases; nucleotides outside the gene matches: 2. The CDR3 spells CASSLDGGETDTQYF. The DNA of the CDR3 is TGTGCCAGCAGCTTAGACGGGGGGGAAACAGATACGCAGTATTTT. Drawing the rest from reference TRBV11-2 and TRBJ2-3, the complete variable domain is EAGVAQSPRYKIIEKRQSVAFWCNPISGHATLYWYQQILGQGPKLLIQFQNNGVVDDSQLPKDRFSAERLKGVDSTLKIQPAKLEDSAVYLCASSLDGGETDTQYFGPGTRLTVL.

The chain's CDR3 is CASSFGEGDDEQYF. CDR3 DNA sequence: TGTGCCAGCAGCTTCGGGGAGGGGGACGACGAGCAGTACTTC. The chain employs TRBV5-8 and TRBJ2-7; possible D gene TRBD2, 7 bases. The germline V gene has CDR1 SGHTS and CDR2 YDEGEE. The CDR3 is made up of 14 amino acids. V lost 2 bases and J 5 bases, leaving 14 bases between the germline ends.